Below are 18 T cell receptor beta chains sequenced from a single sample in a study of blood T cell repertoires in COVID-19. Sequenced by immunoSEQ multiplex PCR; TCRdb stores in-frame clones only, minus some. The sample shows hundreds of thousands of clones, roughly 86% of them seen only once. Sequences were obtained from peripheral blood. The receptor source for this set is a woman aged 30 to 39 who had recovered from COVID-19.

The rearrangement uses TRBV4-1 and TRBJ1-3, with no clear D. This CDR3 has 16 amino acids. V was pared by 0 bases and J by 0 bases, with 9 bases between. Germline assignment: CDR1 MGHRA and CDR2 YSYEKL. This CDR3 reads CASSQEMTNSGNTIYF. For the CDR3, the DNA is TGCGCCAGCAGCCAAGAAATGACTAACTCTGGAAACACCATATATTTT.

This sequence joins TRBV29-1 and TRBJ2-1, with D possibly TRBD2 on 5 matching bases. Germline values: CDR1 SQVTM, CDR2 ANQGSEA. The length of the CDR3 is 14 residues. V gave up 1 base and J gave up 0 bases, with 7 bases separating them. CDR3 sequence (DNA): TGCAGCGTTGAAGCGAGGGACTCCTACAATGAGCAGTTCTTC. The encoded protein is CSVEARDSYNEQFF.

The DNA for the CDR3 is TGTGCCATCAGGCCGGGACTAGCGGGTTTCACCGGGGAGCTGTTTTTT. Amino acid sequence: CAIRPGLAGFTGELFF. The V call is TRBV10-3, the J call TRBJ2-2; TRBD2 aligns across 12 bases. The V segment lost 6 bases and the J segment 4 bases; nucleotides outside the gene matches: 6. CDR1 is ENHRY, CDR2 SYGVKD, per germline. The CDR3 is made up of 16 amino acids.

This clone was counted at least ten times. This chain's CDR3 is CASSLSRGSHEQYF. The CDR3 bases are TGTGCCAGCAGTTTGAGTCGGGGGTCCCACGAGCAGTACTTC. The chain combines TRBV28 with TRBJ2-7; TRBD2 might be the D (6 bases). Germline-derived CDR1 and CDR2 are MDHEN and SYDVKM. CDR3 size: 14 residues. Trimming shortened V by 3 bases and J by 5 bases, and 14 bases separated the two germline ends.

This chain connects TRBV5-1 to TRBJ2-6; no reliable D call. V was clipped by 2 bases and J by 1 base, with 7 bases between them. CDR1 SGHRS and CDR2 YFSETQ come from the germline V gene. The CDR3 spans 15 residues. CDR3 coding DNA: TGCGCCAGCAGCTTAGCCGAGTCTGGGGCCAACGTCCTGACTTTC. This gives the protein CASSLAESGANVLTF. Supplemented by reference TRBV5-1 and TRBJ2-6, the full variable domain reads KAGVTQTPRYLIKTRGQQVTLSCSPISGHRSVSWYQQTPGQGLQFLFEYFSETQRNKGNFPGRFSGRQFSNSRSEMNVSTLELGDSALYLCASSLAESGANVLTFGAGSRLTVL.

This chain joins TRBV7-9 and TRBJ1-1, with a possible D match to TRBD1 (5 bases). Germline values: CDR1 SEHNR, CDR2 FQNEAQ (reference sequence). The CDR3 sequence is 14 residues long. Between the trimmed V and J ends, which lost 2 bases and 3 bases, there was a span of 10 bases. Here the CDR3 reads CASSLLRGYTEAFF. CDR3 DNA: TGTGCCAGCAGCTTACTTCGGGGGTACACTGAAGCTTTCTTT.

V is TRBV5-4 and J is TRBJ1-2; 7 bases align to TRBD1. The germline V gene has CDR1 SGHNT and CDR2 YYREEE (reference sequence). V was pared by 4 bases and J by 3 bases, with 9 bases of the junction left unmatched. The CDR3 is 15 amino acids. CDR3 loop: CASSQRGRLYYGYTF. CDR3 sequence (DNA): TGTGCCAGCAGCCAGAGGGGGCGCCTGTACTATGGCTACACCTTC. Looking up the rest from reference TRBV5-4 and TRBJ1-2 gives the full variable domain: ETGVTQSPTHLIKTRGQQVTLRCSSQSGHNTVSWYQQALGQGPQFIFQYYREEENGRGNFPPRFSGLQFPNYSSELNVNALELDDSALYLCASSQRGRLYYGYTFGSGTRLTVV.

The chain joins TRBV5-6 to TRBJ1-2; maybe TRBD1 (5 bases). In germline, CDR1 is SGHDT, CDR2 YYEEEE. With 5 bases removed from V and 4 bases from J, the gap between germline ends came to 15 bases. The CDR3 is 14 amino acids. Written as DNA, the CDR3 is TGTGCCAGCAGGTCAGCAGGGAATCCCTATGGCTACACCTTC. It specifies CASRSAGNPYGYTF.

CDR3 sequence reads: CASSRPELSPSGANVLTF. CDR3 coding DNA: TGTGCCAGCAGCCGCCCCGAACTCTCACCCTCTGGGGCCAACGTCCTGACTTTC. The rearrangement links TRBV28 to TRBJ2-6; D uncertain. The CDR3 length is 18 residues. Between the trimmed V and J ends, which lost 6 bases and 0 bases, there was a span of 18 bases. The germline gives CDR1 MDHEN, CDR2 SYDVKM.

This chain links TRBV6-2 or TRBV6-3 with TRBJ1-1, with TRBD1 matching over 7 bases. The CDR3 loop spans 16 amino acids. Germline CDR1 and CDR2: MNHEY and SVGEGT. The junction had 13 bases not matched to a gene; V was cut back by 6 bases and J by 3 bases. The CDR3 DNA sequence: TGTGCCAGCAGCTCGCCACAGGGGACATGGGACACTGAAGCTTTCTTT. Amino acids: CASSSPQGTWDTEAFF.

The chain combines TRBV5-6 with TRBJ1-2; D unresolved. Germline V gene data show CDR1 as SGHDT and CDR2 as YYEEEE. This CDR3 has 13 amino acids. The ends were cut back, 1 base at V and 3 bases at J, with 7 bases in the middle. CDR3 loop: CASSLNSYYGYTF. Written as DNA, the CDR3 is TGTGCCAGCAGCTTGAACAGTTACTATGGCTACACCTTC.

This CDR3 reads CASSLAGGNQPQHF. DNA for the CDR3: TGTGCCAGCAGCTTAGCGGGGGGAAATCAGCCCCAGCATTTT. This chain joins TRBV7-2 and TRBJ1-5; D possibly corresponds to TRBD1 (5 bases). Trimming took off 0 bases at V and 4 bases at J, with 7 bases between the two ends. The CDR3 is made up of 14 amino acids. CDR1 is SGHTA and CDR2 is FQGNSA in the germline V gene.

The CDR3 nucleotides are TGCAGCGTAACGGACAGTTCCTCTGGAAACACCATATATTTT. It specifies CSVTDSSSGNTIYF. The rearrangement uses TRBV29-1 and TRBJ1-3; maybe TRBD1 (6 bases). The CDR3 spans 14 residues. CDR1 SQVTM and CDR2 ANQGSEA come from the germline V gene. Trimming removed 6 bases at V and 0 bases at J, with 12 bases between.

The chain combines TRBV6-5 with TRBJ1-4; D may be TRBD1 (6 bases). V lost 7 bases, J lost 4 bases, and 13 bases lay in between. This CDR3 has 14 amino acids. Germline V gives CDR1 MNHEY, CDR2 SVGAGI. This CDR3 reads CASTSTGSNEKLFF. The DNA of the CDR3 is TGTGCCAGCACCTCTACAGGGAGTAATGAAAAACTGTTTTTT.

The rearrangement links TRBV28 to TRBJ2-5; a weak D match, TRBD1 (6 bases). Per the germline V gene, CDR1 is MDHEN and CDR2 is SYDVKM. The V gene lost 8 bases and the J gene lost 1 base, with 11 bases spanning the gap. The CDR3 length is 13 residues. The CDR3 DNA is TGTGCCAGCCGAAACAGGGTCCAAGAGACCCAGTACTTC. Translating gives CASRNRVQETQYF.

In its sample, this clone was seen a few times. The chain uses TRBV5-8 and TRBJ1-5; tentative D call: TRBD1 (6 bases). Germline assignment: CDR1 SGHTS and CDR2 YDEGEE. This CDR3 is built from 13 residues. The V end lost 2 bases, the J end lost 8 bases, and 11 bases lay between the germline ends. CDR3 sequence (DNA): TGTGCCAGCAGCTTCGACAGGCCCAAGCCCCAGCATTTT. Amino acid sequence: CASSFDRPKPQHF.

This clone was seen just once. The V and J genes are TRBV6-2 or TRBV6-3 and TRBJ1-5; the D gene is possibly TRBD1 (6 bases). CDR1 and CDR2 from the germline V gene are MNHEY and SVGEGT. Trimming shortened V by 5 bases and J by 3 bases, and 11 bases separated the two germline ends. This CDR3 contains 14 residues. The CDR3 protein is CASSRTETNQPQHF. For the CDR3, the DNA is TGTGCCAGCAGTCGGACAGAGACCAATCAGCCCCAGCATTTT.

V and J are TRBV6-1 and TRBJ1-5, with D uncertain. Germline CDR1 reads MNHNS; CDR2 reads SASEGT. The V gene lost 1 base and the J gene lost 4 bases, with 14 bases spanning the gap. The CDR3 extends over 16 amino acids. CDR3 region: CASSEGGSPNNQPQHF. The CDR3 nucleotides are TGTGCCAGCAGTGAAGGAGGCAGCCCTAATAATCAGCCCCAGCATTTT.